A single T cell receptor (beta chain) is shown here with its context. This CDR3 is built from 16 residues. From germline, CDR1 is MNHEY and CDR2 SVGEGT. J gave up 0 bases and V 8 bases, and 7 bases lay outside the gene matches. This record belongs to a study of control samples from healthy donors and cancer patients. Using immunoSEQ multiplex PCR, the repertoire was profiled, and TCRdb retains in-frame clones only, with some absent. Altogether around 130,000 clones are present, around 90% being singletons, with the ten largest covering 40%. This TCR came from a man aged 45-65 years in good health. The source material was blood. The rearrangement joins TRBV6-2 or TRBV6-3 to TRBJ2-1; 10 nucleotides match TRBD2. The CDR3 protein is CASRPGLAISYNEQFF. CDR3 nucleotides: TGTGCCAGCCGCCCGGGACTAGCGATCTCCTACAATGAGCAGTTCTTC.